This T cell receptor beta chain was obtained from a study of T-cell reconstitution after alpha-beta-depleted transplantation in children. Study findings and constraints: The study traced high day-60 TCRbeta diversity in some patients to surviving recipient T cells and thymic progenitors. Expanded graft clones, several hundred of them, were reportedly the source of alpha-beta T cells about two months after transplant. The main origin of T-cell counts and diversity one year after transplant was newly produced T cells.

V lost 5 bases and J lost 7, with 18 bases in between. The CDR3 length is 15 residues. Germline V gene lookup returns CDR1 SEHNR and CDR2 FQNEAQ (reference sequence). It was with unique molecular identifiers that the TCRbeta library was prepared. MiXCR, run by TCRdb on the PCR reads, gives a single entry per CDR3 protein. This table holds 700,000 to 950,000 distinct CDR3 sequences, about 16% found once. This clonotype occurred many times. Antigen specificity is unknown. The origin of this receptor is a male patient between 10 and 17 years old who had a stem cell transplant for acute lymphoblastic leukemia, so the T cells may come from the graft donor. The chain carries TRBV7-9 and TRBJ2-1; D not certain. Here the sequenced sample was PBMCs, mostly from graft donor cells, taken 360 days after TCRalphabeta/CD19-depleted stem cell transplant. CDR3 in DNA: TGTGCCAGCAGCCTCGAAGGGAACCTTAAGAATGAGCAGTTCTTC. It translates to CASSLEGNLKNEQFF.